The clone carrying this T cell receptor beta chain is labeled medium-sized. The antigen remains undetermined. The germline V gene has CDR1 MDHEN and CDR2 SYDVKM. The CDR3 extends over 15 amino acids. With 0 bases removed from V and 0 bases from J, the gap between germline ends came to 8 bases. Bulk tumor genomic DNA constituted the template, at around 600 ng per sample. Multiple widely separated biopsies were taken from each primary tumor at surgery. The study cohort was described as untreated, and its members had newly diagnosed non-small cell lung cancer. They went on to have curative surgery. This sample was included in a study of immune heterogeneity within non-small cell lung tumors. It was a multiplex PCR that amplified TCR beta CDR3, with 32 V and 13 J primers. TCRdb recomputed calls from the multiplex PCR reads with MiXCR, one row per CDR3 protein. Among about 3,600 distinct CDR3 sequences listed, approximately 25% were seen once.

Study observations and caveats: Within each patient, tumor sites shared identical dominant CDR3 beta clonotypes and also held site-unique high-frequency clones.

The TCR was taken from a man aged 60 to 69 with non-small cell lung cancer. What was sequenced was lung tumor tissue. The chain is built from TRBV28 and TRBJ1-2; D ambiguous. The CDR3 DNA sequence: TGTGCCAGCAGTTTATGGTCCGACGCTAACTATGGCTACACCTTC. Translating gives CASSLWSDANYGYTF.